The 9 T cell receptor beta chains given below trace back to one sample, sequenced in a study of sequential checkpoint blockade in melanoma. Regarding treatment: randomized to nivolumab then ipilimumab (arm A) or the reverse (arm B). Produced via immunoSEQ multiplex PCR; TCRdb's table is partial and in-frame only. The sample records 4,000 to 6,500 clones, roughly 28% being singletons. The sequenced sample was tumor tissue (inferred from file names), obtained from a patient given nivolumab and ipilimumab in sequence. The receptors come from a human donor with melanoma.

The J gene is TRBJ2-3, the V gene TRBV28, with a weak D call TRBD2 (5 bases). Germline V gene lookup returns CDR1 MDHEN and CDR2 SYDVKM. CDR3 size: 13 residues. V was cut by 7 bases and J by 4 bases, with 12 bases left in between. The CDR3 region is CASTRLAADTQYF. The CDR3, as DNA: TGTGCCAGCACGAGGCTAGCTGCAGATACGCAGTATTTT.

The chain has TRBV6-8 and TRBJ2-1, with 7 nucleotides matching TRBD2. V shed 2 bases and J 4 bases; nucleotides not matched to a gene: 8. The germline CDR1 and CDR2 sequences are MNHGY and SAAAGT. The CDR3 is made up of 16 amino acids. The CDR3 sequence: CASSYDRWEGYNEQFF. CDR3 sequence (DNA): TGTGCCAGCAGTTACGATCGGTGGGAGGGTTACAATGAGCAGTTCTTC.

This clone occurred a few times. V usage is TRBV28 and J usage is TRBJ1-5; TRBD1 matches at 10 bases. Germline CDR1 reads MDHEN; CDR2 reads SYDVKM. The CDR3 has 15 amino acids. V dropped 4 bases and J dropped 5; count of bases not matched to a gene: 5. CDR3 amino acids: CASSSPGQGYQPQHF. The CDR3 coding sequence is TGTGCCAGCAGTTCGCCGGGACAGGGGTATCAGCCCCAGCATTTT.

V usage is TRBV18 and J usage is TRBJ1-2; D uncertain. Trimming cost V 6 bases and J 8 bases, with 25 bases left between them. Germline loops: CDR1 KGHSH, CDR2 LQKENI. The CDR3 has 16 amino acids. The CDR3 spells CASSSSTGREIGGYTF. The CDR3 bases are TGTGCCAGCTCCTCTTCCACTGGACGGGAAATCGGGGGCTACACCTTC.

The rearrangement uses TRBV2 and TRBJ2-7; 10 positions match TRBD1. After removal of 4 bases from V and 3 bases from J, the junction contained 0 bases not matched to a gene. The CDR3 is 13 residues long. Germline V gene data show CDR1 as SNHLY and CDR2 as FYNNEI. Here the CDR3 DNA reads TGTGCCAGCAGTGGGACAGGGGGCTACGAGCAGTACTTC. It codes for CASSGTGGYEQYF.

This clone rates as medium-sized (0.01 to 0.1%). The DNA for the CDR3 is TGCAGCGTTGTTGAAGGCGGGAGTCCTTGGTATTTT. This sequence encodes CSVVEGGSPWYF. The chain recombines TRBV29-1 with TRBJ2-3; 7 nucleotides match TRBD2. CDR3 size: 12 residues. V lost 4 bases and J lost 14; bases outside the gene matches: 12. Germline CDR1 reads SQVTM; CDR2 reads ANQGSEA.

This clone has more than one count but fewer than ten. The V call is TRBV11-3, the J call TRBJ2-1; 10 bases agree with TRBD2. With V trimmed by 1 base and J by 7 bases, 4 bases remained unmatched. The germline V gene encodes CDR1 SGHNT and CDR2 YENEEA. There are 15 residues in the CDR3. As DNA, the CDR3 is TGTGCCAGCAGCTTAGGGCTAGCGGGAGCTAATGAGCAGTTCTTC. It is translated as CASSLGLAGANEQFF.

The chain is built from TRBV5-1 and TRBJ2-7; 8 nucleotides match TRBD1. Germline V gene lookup returns CDR1 SGHRS and CDR2 YFSETQ. The CDR3 consists of 16 residues. V dropped 0 bases and J dropped 5; count of bases not matched to a gene: 10. Written as DNA, the CDR3 is TGCGCCAGCAGCTTGGCCGTTGGACAGGGATTTAACGAGCAGTACTTC. Protein sequence: CASSLAVGQGFNEQYF.

V and J are TRBV11-3 and TRBJ1-5, with D possibly being TRBD1 (5 bases). This CDR3 region has 15 residues. Per germline, CDR1 SGHNT and CDR2 YENEEA. V dropped 4 bases and J dropped 4 bases, with 14 bases sitting between them. CDR3 sequence reads: CASSSDGAHNQPQHF. The CDR3, as DNA: TGTGCCAGCAGCTCAGACGGGGCCCATAATCAGCCCCAGCATTTT. Looking up the rest from reference TRBV11-3 and TRBJ1-5 gives the full variable domain: EAGVVQSPRYKIIEKKQPVAFWCNPISGHNTLYWYLQNLGQGPELLIRYENEEAVDDSQLPKDRFSAERLKGVDSTLKIQPAELGDSAVYLCASSSDGAHNQPQHFGDGTRLSIL.